The rows below give T cell receptor beta chains drawn from one sample of a study of blood T cell repertoires in COVID-19. Repertoires were generated with immunoSEQ multiplex PCR, while TCRdb's copy carries only in-frame clones and drops some. The table shows 60,000 to 65,000 clones, with around four fifths occurring only once. The sequencing sample was made of peripheral blood. These receptors all stem from an elderly woman with active or convalescent COVID-19. Each CDR3 is given with its conserved first and last residue.

j_call v_call cdr3_aa
TRBJ1-1 TRBV19 CASSIVAGRAFF
TRBJ2-3 TRBV7-9 CASNSGGARSTDTQYF
TRBJ2-2 TRBV11-2 CASRYTGGGTGELFF
TRBJ2-7 TRBV2 CASSDQGVSYEQYF
TRBJ1-6 TRBV19 CASTPGVYSYNSPLHF
TRBJ1-4 TRBV19 CASSNLRQGINEKLFF
TRBJ1-1 TRBV7-9 CASGRDMNTEAFF
TRBJ1-6 TRBV2 CASKQEGSPLHF
TRBJ1-2 TRBV7-9 CASSLDRGRSGYTF
TRBJ1-1 TRBV7-3 CASSLFGRDTEAFF
TRBJ2-7 TRBV18 CASSPGGLEQYF
TRBJ2-5 TRBV2 CASSWTEQETQYF
TRBJ1-2 TRBV2 CASSAPQGVTNYGYTF
TRBJ1-2 TRBV19 CASSKGENYGYTF
TRBJ1-2 TRBV7-9 CASSLDRGAYGYTF
TRBJ1-1 TRBV29-1 CSVTTAEAFF
TRBJ2-7 TRBV5-1 CASSLVGGEYEQYF
TRBJ2-2 TRBV5-1 CASSLFAGRNTGELFF
TRBJ2-1 TRBV7-3 CASSLRQGTYNEQFF
TRBJ1-1 TRBV6-4 CASSERVGTEAFF
TRBJ2-1 TRBV18 CASSPYFNYYNEQFF
TRBJ1-2 TRBV15 CATSRDGRGQTNGYTF